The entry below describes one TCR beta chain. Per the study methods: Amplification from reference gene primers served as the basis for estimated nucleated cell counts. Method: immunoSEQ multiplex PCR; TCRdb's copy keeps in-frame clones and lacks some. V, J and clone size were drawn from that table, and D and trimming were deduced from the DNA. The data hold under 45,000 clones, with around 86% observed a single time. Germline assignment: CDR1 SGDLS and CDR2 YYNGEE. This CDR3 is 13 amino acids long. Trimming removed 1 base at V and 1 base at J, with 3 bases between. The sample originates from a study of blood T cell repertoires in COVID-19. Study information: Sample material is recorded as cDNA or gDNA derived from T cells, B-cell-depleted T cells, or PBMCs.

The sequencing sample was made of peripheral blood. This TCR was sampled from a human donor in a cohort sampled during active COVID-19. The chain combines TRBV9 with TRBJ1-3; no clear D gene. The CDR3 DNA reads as TGTGCCAGCAGCGTATATTCTGGAAACACCATATATTTT. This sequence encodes CASSVYSGNTIYF.